What follows are 5 T cell receptor beta chains derived from one specimen sequenced in a study of T cell responses to AZD1222 COVID-19 vaccine. The protocol was immunoSEQ multiplex PCR, while the TCRdb copy is restricted to in-frame clones and leaves out a portion. This sample carries fewer than 200,000 clones, 80% to 95% of them seen once, and the ten largest clones take 10%. This sample comprised peripheral blood, obtained on day 0 of AZD1222 vaccination. The origin of the receptors is an adult in good health.

The V and J genes are TRBV11-2 and TRBJ2-2; D call uncertain. The CDR3 extends over 13 amino acids. V lost 3 bases to trimming and J lost 6 bases, with 8 bases between them. Germline loops: CDR1 SGHAT, CDR2 FQNNGV. CDR3 in amino acids: CASSFTAAGELFF. CDR3 coding DNA: TGTGCCAGCAGCTTCACAGCAGCCGGGGAGCTGTTTTTT.

The chain joins TRBV4-3 to TRBJ1-1, with D unclear. Germline values: CDR1 LGHNA, CDR2 YSLEER. V lost 4 bases, J lost 1 base, and 13 bases lay in between. The CDR3 spans 15 residues. DNA for the CDR3: TGCGCCAGCAGCCTCTACAACCGGGGGAACACTGAAGCTTTCTTT. Translation: CASSLYNRGNTEAFF.

The genes are TRBV6-1 and TRBJ2-2; 8 positions agree with TRBD1. Germline trimming cut 3 bases from V and 6 bases from J; bases unmatched to any gene: 9. Germline CDR1 is MNHNS and CDR2 is SASEGT. This CDR3 contains 16 residues. CDR3 nucleotide sequence: TGTGCCAGCAGTGATGAGGACAGGGTACAATCCGGGGAGCTGTTTTTT. This translates into CASSDEDRVQSGELFF.

The chain couples TRBV28 to TRBJ2-3; the D is unclear. V lost 3 bases and J 4 bases, leaving 14 bases between the germline ends. CDR1 is MDHEN and CDR2 is SYDVKM in the germline V gene. The CDR3 covers 15 residues. In nucleotides, the CDR3 is TGTGCCAGCAGTTTTGGGCCTCTGTTGGCAGATACGCAGTATTTT. Its translation is CASSFGPLLADTQYF.

The rearrangement uses TRBV5-1 and TRBJ1-1; possible D gene TRBD1, 5 bases. V was shortened by 4 bases and J by 5 bases, with 18 bases between the two germline ends. The CDR3 extends over 15 amino acids. Germline CDR1 is SGHRS and CDR2 is YFSETQ. This chain's CDR3 is CASSQNRDFGTEAFF. Written as DNA, the CDR3 is TGCGCCAGCAGCCAAAACCGGGACTTTGGGACTGAAGCTTTCTTT.